The 24 T cell receptor beta chains presented below share a single source sample, sequenced in a study of sequential checkpoint blockade in melanoma. Generated by immunoSEQ multiplex PCR, the TCRdb table keeps only in-frame clones and is missing some. The data show around 40,000 clones, 86% seen once. Treatment noted: randomized to nivolumab then ipilimumab (arm A) or the reverse (arm B). The sequencing here drew on CD8+ T cells sorted from blood (inferred from file names), taken from a patient given nivolumab and ipilimumab in sequence. Source of these receptors: a human donor with melanoma.

The V call is TRBV7-3, the J call TRBJ2-7; possible D gene TRBD2, 6 bases. Germline CDR1 reads SGHTA; CDR2 reads FQGTGA. The V gene lost 0 bases and the J gene lost 0 bases, with 9 bases spanning the gap. The CDR3 is 15 amino acids. The CDR3 DNA reads TGTGCCAGCAGCTTAACGGGGGGAACCTCCTACGAGCAGTACTTC. Translated: CASSLTGGTSYEQYF.

This chain joins TRBV10-1 and TRBJ2-1; 8 bases map to TRBD2. CDR3 length equals 14 residues. The germline CDR1 and CDR2 sequences are WNHNN and SYGVQD (reference sequence). V lost 6 bases to trimming and J lost 7 bases; unmatched junction nucleotides: 8. The CDR3 region has the DNA TGCGCCAGCAGCCCGCGGGGGGCGGCAAATGAGCAGTTCTTC. Translating it yields CASSPRGAANEQFF.

About this clone itself: An end of the junction does not agree with germline; a read error may underlie this. The rearrangement links TRBV27 to TRBJ2-2; 7 nucleotides align to TRBD2. The CDR3 contains 13 residues. Germline V gene data show CDR1 as MNHEY and CDR2 as SMNVEV (reference sequence). The CDR3 nucleotides read TGTGCCAGCAGTTCCTGGACCAGCGGGAAGCTGTTTTTT. Protein: CASSSWTSGKLFF.

This chain links TRBV7-2 with TRBJ1-5, with D possibly TRBD1 on 6 matching bases. Trimming shortened V by 6 bases and J by 6 bases, and 12 bases separated the two germline ends. The length of the CDR3 is 13 residues. Germline assignment: CDR1 SGHTA and CDR2 FQGNSA. Written as DNA, the CDR3 is TGTGCCAGCAGAACAGGGTATGGTCAGCCCCAGCATTTT. Translated: CASRTGYGQPQHF.

The DNA of the CDR3 is TGCAGCGTTGCGGGAGGGACCTACAATGAGCAGTTCTTC. This sequence encodes CSVAGGTYNEQFF. The chain employs TRBV29-1 and TRBJ2-1; 8 bases align to TRBD2. CDR1 and CDR2 (germline): SQVTM, ANQGSEA. The CDR3 has 13 amino acids. With 4 bases clipped from V and 2 bases from J, the junction kept 1 base outside the gene matches.

The genes are TRBV23-1 and TRBJ2-2, with a weak D call TRBD1 (5 bases). TRBV23-1 is an ORF, with its function uncertain. V lost 0 bases to trimming and J lost 0 bases, with 8 bases between them. This CDR3 has 16 amino acids. The CDR3 loop is CASSQSSRANTGELFF. In nucleotides, the CDR3 is TGCGCCAGCAGTCAATCGTCCAGGGCGAACACCGGGGAGCTGTTTTTT.

The chain has TRBV27 and TRBJ2-7, with D uncertain. The length of the CDR3 is 14 residues. Trimming removed 6 bases from V and 3 bases from J, with 15 bases in between. The germline V gene encodes CDR1 MNHEY and CDR2 SMNVEV (reference sequence). The CDR3: CASSPPPGFYEQYF. The DNA of the CDR3 is TGTGCCAGCAGCCCTCCGCCCGGTTTCTACGAGCAGTACTTC.

This clone was picked up a small number of times. This chain links TRBV28 with TRBJ2-3, with D tentatively TRBD2 (6 bases). Trimming shortened V by 7 bases and J by 2 bases, and 13 bases separated the two germline ends. The CDR3 covers 14 residues. Germline-derived CDR1 and CDR2 are MDHEN and SYDVKM. Written as DNA, the CDR3 is TGTGCCAGCATGGGGACTTTTCACACAGATACGCAGTATTTT. Its protein product is CASMGTFHTDTQYF.

V is TRBV28 and J is TRBJ2-4; D gene ambiguous. V lost 1 base and J lost 5, with 6 bases in between. There are 13 residues in the CDR3. Germline V gene sequence: CDR1 MDHEN, CDR2 SYDVKM. CDR3 DNA sequence: TGTGCCAGCAGTTTATATGCGGAAAACATTCAGTACTTC. Translated: CASSLYAENIQYF. The variable domain in full, completed from reference TRBV28 and TRBJ2-4, reads DVKVTQSSRYLVKRTGEKVFLECVQDMDHENMFWYRQDPGLGLRLIYFSYDVKMKEKGDIPEGYSVSREKKERFSLILESASTNQTSMYLCASSLYAENIQYFGAGTRLSVL.

The V and J genes are TRBV11-2 and TRBJ1-1; TRBD1 might be the D (5 bases). The V end lost 1 base, the J end lost 10 bases, and 16 bases lay between the germline ends. From germline, CDR1 is SGHAT and CDR2 FQNNGV. The CDR3 length is 14 residues. CDR3 amino acids: CASSLVAGFDGAFF. The CDR3 nucleotides read TGTGCCAGCAGCTTAGTAGCAGGGTTCGACGGAGCTTTCTTT.

The V gene is TRBV28, the J gene TRBJ2-7; the match to TRBD2 covers 11 bases. In germline, CDR1 is MDHEN, CDR2 SYDVKM. The CDR3 consists of 14 residues. The V and J ends lost 5 bases and 4 bases, in that order; junction bases with no gene match: 4. The CDR3 DNA reads as TGTGCCAGCAGTGGTAGCGGGAGGGAGTACGAGCAGTACTTC. As protein: CASSGSGREYEQYF.

This clone is a singleton in its sample. The chain has TRBV7-8 and TRBJ1-2; D is unresolved. The CDR3 consists of 17 residues. Between the trimmed V and J ends, which lost 0 bases and 2 bases, there was a span of 16 bases. Germline loops: CDR1 SGHVS, CDR2 FQNEAQ. CDR3 nucleotides: TGTGCCAGCAGCTTAGCCTTCCTCGGGGATCAAAACTATGGCTACACCTTC. Encoded protein: CASSLAFLGDQNYGYTF.

By share, this clone counts as medium-sized (0.01 to 0.1%). The chain carries TRBV6-4 and TRBJ1-1; D gene ambiguous. The CDR3 contains 13 residues. V shed 3 bases and J shed 2 bases, with 7 bases lying between them. Germline CDR1 is MRHNA and CDR2 is SNTAGT. As DNA, the CDR3 is TGTGCCAGCAGTGAAACAGCTAACACTGAAGCTTTCTTT. Translating gives CASSETANTEAFF.

The genes are TRBV9 and TRBJ2-2, with TRBD2 matching 9 bases. Germline V gene sequence: CDR1 SGDLS, CDR2 YYNGEE. CDR3 size: 16 residues. Trimming removed 0 bases from V and 5 bases from J; junction bases left unmatched: 5. For the CDR3, the DNA is TGTGCCAGCAGCGTAGCTAGTCTAGCGGGAACCGGGGAGCTGTTTTTT. Its protein product is CASSVASLAGTGELFF.

This clone has a single count. V gene TRBV10-2 combines with J gene TRBJ2-7; 16 bases align to TRBD2. The CDR3 loop spans 17 amino acids. The J segment lost 2 bases and the V segment lost 2 bases, leaving 3 bases of the junction unmatched. Germline CDR1 WSHSY, CDR2 SAAADI. CDR3 residues: CASSEAGLAGGPYEQYF. CDR3 DNA: TGCGCCAGCAGTGAGGCGGGACTAGCGGGAGGGCCCTACGAGCAGTACTTC.

The rearrangement joins TRBV19 to TRBJ1-1; D is uncertain. The CDR3 length is 17 residues. Germline values: CDR1 LNHDA, CDR2 SQIVND (reference sequence). V was clipped by 7 bases and J by 8 bases, with 29 bases between them. DNA of the CDR3: TGTGCCAGTACCGTTGTGCCCTGGGCCAGGCCGAGCATGGAAGCTTTCTTT. It specifies CASTVVPWARPSMEAFF.

J is TRBJ2-7 and V is TRBV6-5; TRBD2 matches at 7 bases. CDR3 length equals 14 residues. CDR1 is MNHEY and CDR2 is SVGAGI in the germline V gene. The J segment lost 0 bases and the V segment lost 4 bases, leaving 3 bases of the junction unmatched. CDR3 sequence (DNA): TGTGCCAGCAGTTGGGGGGGGATCTCCTACGAGCAGTACTTC. It specifies CASSWGGISYEQYF.

This chain connects TRBV27 to TRBJ2-7, with 7 bases aligning to TRBD2. Germline V gene sequence: CDR1 MNHEY, CDR2 SMNVEV (reference sequence). Unmatched junction bases numbered 9, after V lost 8 bases and J lost 2 bases. This CDR3 is 14 amino acids long. CDR3 nucleotide sequence: TGTGCCAGCGGGGTCAGCGGGATTGCCTACGAGCAGTACTTC. Translated: CASGVSGIAYEQYF.

The V call is TRBV27, the J call TRBJ2-7; a weak D match, TRBD1 (5 bases). Between the trimmed V and J ends, which lost 3 bases and 7 bases, there was a span of 10 bases. There are 12 residues in the CDR3. The germline V gene encodes CDR1 MNHEY and CDR2 SMNVEV (reference sequence). The CDR3 DNA reads TGTGCCAGCAGTTTTCAGGGTGCGGAGCAGTACTTC. Encoded protein: CASSFQGAEQYF.

CDR3 nucleotide sequence: TGTGCCAGCAGCGTATTTGATAGCGGGAGAGGTGAGCAGTACTTC. Translated: CASSVFDSGRGEQYF. The genes are TRBV9 and TRBJ2-7; TRBD2 agrees at 9 bases. The length of the CDR3 is 15 residues. Per germline, CDR1 SGDLS and CDR2 YYNGEE. V shed 1 base, J shed 7 bases, and the junction held 9 bases outside the gene matches. Filled out from reference TRBV9 and TRBJ2-7, the complete variable domain reads DSGVTQTPKHLITATGQRVTLRCSPRSGDLSVYWYQQSLDQGLQFLIQYYNGEERAKGNILERFSAQQFPDLHSELNLSSLELGDSALYFCASSVFDSGRGEQYFGPGTRLTVT.

The genes are TRBV27 and TRBJ2-1, with D tentatively TRBD2 (6 bases). Germline loops: CDR1 MNHEY, CDR2 SMNVEV (reference sequence). Trimming removed 0 bases at V and 15 bases at J, with 18 bases between. This CDR3 is built from 14 residues. In nucleotides, the CDR3 is TGTGCCAGCAGTTTATCCCCTGGACTACGTGGTTGGTTCTTC. This sequence encodes CASSLSPGLRGWFF.

The chain uses TRBV27 and TRBJ2-7, with D possibly being TRBD2 (6 bases). There are 17 residues in the CDR3. CDR1 and CDR2 from the germline V gene are MNHEY and SMNVEV (reference sequence). The V gene lost 7 bases and the J gene lost 4 bases, with 26 bases spanning the gap. The CDR3: CASNLGFAGTPGYEQYV. CDR3 in DNA: TGTGCCAGCAACTTAGGATTTGCGGGGACGCCAGGTTACGAGCAGTACGTC.

The rearrangement links TRBV27 to TRBJ2-4; 7 bases line up with TRBD1. The CDR3 contains 14 residues. The V gene end was trimmed by 4 bases and the J gene end by 16 bases; junction bases not matched to a gene: 16. Per germline, CDR1 MNHEY and CDR2 SMNVEV (reference sequence). CDR3 DNA: TGTGCCAGCAGTTCCAGTCGGACAGGCCACTATATTTACTTC. Protein sequence: CASSSSRTGHYIYF.

The chain is built from TRBV9 and TRBJ1-5; 7 bases are a match to TRBD1. Germline values: CDR1 SGDLS, CDR2 YYNGEE. The CDR3 has 15 amino acids. V gave up 4 bases and J gave up 0 bases; unmatched junction bases: 4. This chain's CDR3 is CASSPGQASNQPQHF. CDR3 nucleotide sequence: TGTGCCAGCAGCCCCGGACAGGCTAGCAATCAGCCCCAGCATTTT.